This T cell receptor beta chain comes out of a study of T cell repertoires in ileal Crohn's disease. This clone was found a few times. Specified time point: neoterminal ileum biopsy at postoperative endoscopy, about 6 months after surgery. Some clones are missing from TCRdb's copy, which holds only in-frame ones; the method was immunoSEQ multiplex PCR. The table lists about 11,000 clones, roughly 72% of them singletons. This TCR came from an adult with Crohn's disease. What was sequenced was ileal tissue.

In DNA, the CDR3 is TGTGCCAGCAGTGAAGCGCGGTTTCGACTAGCGGGAAAAACCGGGGAGCTGTTTTTT. It yields the protein CASSEARFRLAGKTGELFF. The chain carries TRBV6-1 and TRBJ2-2; 11 nucleotides align to TRBD2. CDR1 is MNHNS and CDR2 is SASEGT in the germline V gene. V was clipped by 0 bases and J by 5 bases; unmatched bases: 11. The CDR3 totals 19 residues.